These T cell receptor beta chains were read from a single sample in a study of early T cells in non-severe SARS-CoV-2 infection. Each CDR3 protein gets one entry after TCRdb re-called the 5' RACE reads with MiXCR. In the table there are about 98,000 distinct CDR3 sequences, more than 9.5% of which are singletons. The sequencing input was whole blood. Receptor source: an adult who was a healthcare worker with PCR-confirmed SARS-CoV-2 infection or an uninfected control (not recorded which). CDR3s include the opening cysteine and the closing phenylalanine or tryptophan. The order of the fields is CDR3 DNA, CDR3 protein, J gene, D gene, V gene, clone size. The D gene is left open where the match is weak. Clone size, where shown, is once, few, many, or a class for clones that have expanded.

TGTGCCAGCAGCATGCCCGGGACTAGCGTCAATGAGCAGTTCTTC,CASSMPGTSVNEQFF,TRBJ2-1,TRBD2,TRBV5-4,.
TGTGCCAGCAGTTTAGCGCTCAGCGGTTTGAGGGAGACCCAGTACTTC,CASSLALSGLRETQYF,TRBJ2-5,.,TRBV12-3/TRBV12-4,few
TGCAGTGCTTGTCCCCCGAACGCCGGTGTTGGAAACATTCAGTACTTC,CSACPPNAGVGNIQYF,TRBJ2-4,.,TRBV20-1,.
TGCAGCGTTCACCTGGGGGCTGGCAATGAAAAACTGTTTTTT,CSVHLGAGNEKLFF,TRBJ1-4,.,TRBV29-1,medium-sized
TGTGCCAGCACTCCTTTCGGCAATCAGCCCCAGCATTTT,CASTPFGNQPQHF,TRBJ1-5,.,TRBV12-3/TRBV12-4,many
TGTGCCAGCTCACCACCGCCCGCCCTATCCTACAATGAGCAGTTCTTC,CASSPPPALSYNEQFF,TRBJ2-1,.,TRBV18,.
TGTGCCAGCAGTTACCATGACAGGGGCTCCGGCTACACCTTC,CASSYHDRGSGYTF,TRBJ1-2,TRBD1,TRBV6-5,.
TGCAGCGTTGAAGCTGACAGAAAGGATGACTATGGCTACACCTTC,CSVEADRKDDYGYTF,TRBJ1-2,.,TRBV29-1,many
TGTGCCAGCAGCCAGACTCGGGCCCCGGGCCTAGCCAAAAACATTCAGTACTTC,CASSQTRAPGLAKNIQYF,TRBJ2-4,.,TRBV11-2,few
TGTGCCAGCAGCCAACAATATGGCTACACCTTC,CASSQQYGYTF,TRBJ1-2,.,TRBV4-2,few
TGCAGCGACGCAGGGAGGATCACAGATACGCAGTATTTT,CSDAGRITDTQYF,TRBJ2-3,.,TRBV29-1,.
TGTGCCAGCAGTCCAACGACAGCCCTCTATGGCTACACCTTC,CASSPTTALYGYTF,TRBJ1-2,.,TRBV27,many
TGTGCCTGGTCACCCGCGGCGTGGGGCTATGGCTACACCTTC,CAWSPAAWGYGYTF,TRBJ1-2,.,TRBV30,many
TGTGCCAGCAGCCCACAGGGGGCGCGGACTGAAGCTTTCTTT,CASSPQGARTEAFF,TRBJ1-1,TRBD1,TRBV7-9,many
TGTGCCAGCAGCTTAGACTTGAACACTGAAGCTTTCTTT,CASSLDLNTEAFF,TRBJ1-1,.,TRBV7-9,many
TGCGCCAGCAGCTTGGGAGTAGCGGGGGGTCTCAGCTCCTACAATGAGCAGTTCTTC,CASSLGVAGGLSSYNEQFF,TRBJ2-1,TRBD2,TRBV5-1,many
TGCGCCAGCAGCCAAGGCGGGACAGGGCGAAACACCATATATTTT,CASSQGGTGRNTIYF,TRBJ1-3,TRBD1,TRBV4-1,few
TGCAGTGCTCCCAGGGTTACTGGGGCCAACGTCCTGACTTTC,CSAPRVTGANVLTF,TRBJ2-6,.,TRBV20-1,.
TGTGCCAGTAGTATCCAGGGGACAGACTTCTATGGCTACACCTTC,CASSIQGTDFYGYTF,TRBJ1-2,TRBD1,TRBV19,many
TGTGCCAGCAGCCCCACCGTCTCAGGTGGCTATGGCTACACCTTC,CASSPTVSGGYGYTF,TRBJ1-2,.,TRBV7-2,.
TGTGCCAGCAGCGTGACAGGGAATAATTCACCCCTCCACTTT,CASSVTGNNSPLHF,TRBJ1-6,TRBD1,TRBV9,.
TGTGCCAGCAGCACCGGACTAGGAAGCTCCTACGAGCAGTACTTC,CASSTGLGSSYEQYF,TRBJ2-7,TRBD2,TRBV7-9,many
TGCGCCAGCAGCTTGGCCCCTTTAGCGGGGGCCACAGATACGCAGTATTTT,CASSLAPLAGATDTQYF,TRBJ2-3,TRBD2,TRBV5-1,.
TGTGCCAGCAGTTTTAGGCCGATCACGGATACGCAGTATTTT,CASSFRPITDTQYF,TRBJ2-3,.,TRBV12-3/TRBV12-4,few
TGCGCCAGCAGCCTCCAGGTAGCGGGAGGGTTGGATACGCAGTATTTT,CASSLQVAGGLDTQYF,TRBJ2-3,TRBD2,TRBV5-1,many
TGCGCCAGCAGCTTAATCCCCGGGGAGCTGTTTTTT,CASSLIPGELFF,TRBJ2-2,.,TRBV5-1,many
TGCGCCAGCAGCCAGACCCCGGGACAGCACTACGAGCAGTACTTC,CASSQTPGQHYEQYF,TRBJ2-7,TRBD1,TRBV4-1,few
TGCGCCAGCAGCTTAGCCAGGGCAAACACTGAAGCTTTCTTT,CASSLARANTEAFF,TRBJ1-1,.,TRBV5-1,.
TGCGCCAGCAGCTTGCGGCCAGGCGGAGATTCACCCCTCCACTTT,CASSLRPGGDSPLHF,TRBJ1-6,.,TRBV5-1,.
TGCAGTGCCAATATAAAGACTAGCGGGAGGGTAGATGAGCAGTTCTTC,CSANIKTSGRVDEQFF,TRBJ2-1,TRBD2,TRBV20-1,.
TGTGCCAGCAGTTTAGAAGCGGGAGTAGAGACCCAGTACTTC,CASSLEAGVETQYF,TRBJ2-5,TRBD2,TRBV12-3/TRBV12-4,many